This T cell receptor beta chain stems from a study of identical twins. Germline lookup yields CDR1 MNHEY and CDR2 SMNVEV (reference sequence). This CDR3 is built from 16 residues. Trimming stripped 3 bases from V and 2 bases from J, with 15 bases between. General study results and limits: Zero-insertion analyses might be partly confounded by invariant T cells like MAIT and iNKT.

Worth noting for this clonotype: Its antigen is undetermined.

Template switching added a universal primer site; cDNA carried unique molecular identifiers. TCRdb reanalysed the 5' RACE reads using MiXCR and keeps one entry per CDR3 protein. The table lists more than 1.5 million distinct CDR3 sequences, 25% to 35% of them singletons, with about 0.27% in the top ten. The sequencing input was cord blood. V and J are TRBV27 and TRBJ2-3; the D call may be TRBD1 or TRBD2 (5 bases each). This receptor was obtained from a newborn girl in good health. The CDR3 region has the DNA TGTGCCAGCAGTTTCGACAGAGGGCCTAACACAGATACGCAGTATTTT. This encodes CASSFDRGPNTDTQYF.